The 10 T cell receptor beta chains presented below share a single source sample, sequenced in a study of blood T cell repertoires in COVID-19. TCRdb's copy holds only in-frame clones and misses some; the assay was immunoSEQ multiplex PCR. The sample lists roughly 120,000 clones; about 85% were seen once. What was sequenced was peripheral blood. The receptors originated from a human donor in a cohort sampled during active COVID-19.

The chain uses TRBV5-8 and TRBJ2-3; 12 bases align to TRBD2. J lost 3 bases, V lost 4 bases, and 3 bases had no gene match. The CDR3 is made up of 15 amino acids. Germline V gene lookup returns CDR1 SGHTS and CDR2 YDEGEE. CDR3 nucleotide sequence: TGTGCCAGCAGCCTACTAGCGGGAGGAACAGATACGCAGTATTTT. Translating it yields CASSLLAGGTDTQYF.

The rearrangement uses TRBV5-6 and TRBJ1-2; TRBD1 matches at 7 bases. The germline gives CDR1 SGHDT, CDR2 YYEEEE. V was pared by 4 bases and J by 0 bases, with 3 bases of the junction left unmatched. CDR3 length: 14 residues. DNA for the CDR3: TGTGCCAGCAGCCCGGGACAGACTAACTATGGCTACACCTTC. Amino acid sequence: CASSPGQTNYGYTF.

J is TRBJ2-7 and V is TRBV18; D remains ambiguous. The CDR3 length is 13 residues. Germline lookup yields CDR1 KGHSH and CDR2 LQKENI. V dropped 6 bases and J dropped 2 bases, with 11 bases sitting between them. In DNA form, the CDR3 reads TGTGCCAGCTCGCTTACAGCCACCTACGAGCAGTACTTC. Protein product: CASSLTATYEQYF.

V and J are TRBV5-1 and TRBJ2-2, with D maybe TRBD2 (5 bases). Per germline, CDR1 SGHRS and CDR2 YFSETQ. Trimming stripped 0 bases from V and 1 base from J, with 10 bases between. CDR3 length: 16 residues. The CDR3 sequence is CASSLERAENTGELFF. The CDR3 region has the DNA TGCGCCAGCAGCTTGGAGCGAGCGGAGAACACCGGGGAGCTGTTTTTT.

The rearrangement joins TRBV6-4 to TRBJ2-1; the match to TRBD2 covers 13 bases. The CDR3 loop spans 17 amino acids. In germline, CDR1 is MRHNA, CDR2 SNTAGT. V lost 5 bases and J lost 0; bases outside the gene matches: 4. CDR3 nucleotide sequence: TGTGCCAGCAGTCTAAGGACTAGCGGGGGCTCCTACAATGAGCAGTTCTTC. Protein sequence: CASSLRTSGGSYNEQFF.

The rearrangement joins TRBV5-1 to TRBJ1-1; 10 bases agree with TRBD1. V gave up 5 bases and J gave up 2 bases; unmatched junction bases: 6. The germline gives CDR1 SGHRS, CDR2 YFSETQ. The CDR3 loop spans 15 amino acids. DNA of the CDR3: TGCGCCAGCAGGTCCGGGACAGGGGTCAACACTGAAGCTTTCTTT. Its protein product is CASRSGTGVNTEAFF.

The J gene is TRBJ1-2, the V gene TRBV3-1 (or the pseudogene TRBV3-2), with TRBD1 identical over 8 bases. Trimming removed 3 bases from V and 6 bases from J; junction bases left unmatched: 15. This CDR3 has 17 amino acids. Germline V gives CDR1 LGHDT, CDR2 YNNKEL (reference sequence). The CDR3 protein is CASSHSPTGARMDGYTF. CDR3 coding DNA: TGTGCCAGCAGCCACTCACCGACAGGGGCCCGTATGGATGGCTACACCTTC.

The rearrangement uses TRBV5-4 and TRBJ1-1; TRBD1 might be the D (5 bases). The V gene's germline CDR1 is SGHNT and CDR2 YYREEE (reference sequence). V lost 3 bases to trimming and J lost 1 base, with 7 bases between them. This CDR3 comprises 13 residues. The CDR3 DNA follows: TGTGCCAGCAGCTCGCAGGGGAACACTGAAGCTTTCTTT. Amino acid sequence: CASSSQGNTEAFF.

J is TRBJ2-5 and V is TRBV5-1, with D possibly being TRBD1 (5 bases). With 0 bases removed from V and 5 bases from J, the gap between germline ends came to 14 bases. The CDR3 runs to 15 residues. Germline CDR1 is SGHRS and CDR2 is YFSETQ. The CDR3 nucleotides are TGCGCCAGCAGCTTGGACGTGGGGCGTGGGGAGACCCAGTACTTC. Its translation: CASSLDVGRGETQYF.

This chain connects TRBV30 to TRBJ2-1, with 8 bases matching TRBD1. Germline-derived CDR1 and CDR2 are GTSNPN and SVGIG (reference sequence). The CDR3 sequence is 11 residues long. J lost 12 bases, V lost 3 bases, and 4 bases had no gene match. CDR3 DNA: TGTGCCTGGAGGGGGACAGGAAGGCAGTTCTTC. This codes for CAWRGTGRQFF.